This T cell receptor (beta chain) was sequenced in a study of vaccination effects on CD4 cells after COVID-19. Comments on this clone: Its antigen remains unidentified.

V was pared by 5 bases and J by 10 bases, with 8 bases of the junction left unmatched. CDR3 length equals 13 residues. The germline V gene has CDR1 SGHRS and CDR2 YFSETQ. Repertoires were generated with immunoSEQ multiplex PCR, while TCRdb's copy carries only in-frame clones and drops some. The table includes tens of thousands of clones, about 65% detected once. With roughly nine days of culture completed, CD4+ T cells were isolated. The vaccine recipients had no prior SARS-CoV-2 infection, with negative nucleocapsid antibodies. Half-medium replacement with IL-2 medium occurred on days 3 and 7. This clonotype was sampled from a human donor who received a COVID-19 vaccine. The material sequenced was CD4+ T cells from PBMCs cultured without peptide, taken before COVID-19 vaccination. The rearrangement uses TRBV5-1 and TRBJ2-1, with TRBD1 matching 8 bases. The CDR3 region is CASREQGGIEQFF. The DNA for the CDR3 is TGCGCCAGCAGAGAACAGGGGGGTATCGAGCAGTTCTTC.